These 9 T cell receptor beta chains were sequenced from one sample in a study of T-cell reconstitution after alpha-beta-depleted transplantation in children. Unique molecular identifiers were used in preparing the TCRbeta library. TCRdb re-called the PCR reads through MiXCR, storing one row per CDR3 protein. Of a few hundred thousand distinct CDR3 sequences detected, around 27% appear once; the ten largest clones hold 35% to 40%. The sequencing used PBMCs, collected before TCRalphabeta/CD19-depleted stem cell transplant. The origin of the receptors is a boy under three years old with Wiskott-Aldrich syndrome, due to receive a stem cell transplant.

This clonotype came up a few times. This chain links TRBV4-1 with TRBJ2-1; D is perhaps TRBD1 or TRBD2 (6 bases each). This CDR3 is built from 14 residues. Between the trimmed V and J ends, which lost 1 base and 8 bases, there was a span of 12 bases. The germline V gene encodes CDR1 MGHRA and CDR2 YSYEKL. CDR3 sequence reads: CASSQGPGDYEQFF. CDR3 coding DNA: TGCGCCAGCAGCCAAGGGCCAGGGGACTATGAGCAGTTCTTC.

The chain has TRBV28 and TRBJ1-2; D possibly corresponds to TRBD1 (5 bases). The CDR3 is made up of 14 amino acids. Germline loops: CDR1 MDHEN, CDR2 SYDVKM. Trimming took off 1 base at V and 6 bases at J, with 12 bases between the two ends. CDR3 loop: CASSLYGGSNGYTF. The CDR3 bases are TGTGCCAGCAGTTTATACGGGGGGTCCAATGGCTACACCTTC.

The chain is built from TRBV10-3 and TRBJ2-7, with D hard to call. CDR1 is ENHRY and CDR2 is SYGVKD in the germline V gene. V gave up 4 bases and J gave up 2 bases, with 9 bases separating them. The CDR3 covers 13 residues. This CDR3 reads CAISVNRAYEQYF. CDR3 nucleotides: TGTGCCATCAGTGTCAACCGTGCCTACGAGCAGTACTTC.

This clonotype was counted at least ten times. The V gene is TRBV5-1, the J gene TRBJ1-6; D remains unclear. The germline V gene encodes CDR1 SGHRS and CDR2 YFSETQ. V shed 2 bases and J shed 7 bases, with 7 bases lying between them. The CDR3 has 13 amino acids. The CDR3 here is CASSLGRNSPLHF. The DNA for the CDR3 is TGCGCCAGCAGCTTAGGCCGGAATTCACCCCTCCACTTT.

The V and J genes are TRBV20-1 and TRBJ1-5, with D possibly matching TRBD1 (6 bases). The CDR3 consists of 17 residues. Germline assignment: CDR1 DFQATT and CDR2 SNEGSKA (reference sequence). The V and J ends lost 3 bases and 4 bases respectively, with 22 bases between them. DNA for the CDR3: TGCAGTGCTAGTTCTACAACAGGGTTACGAAATAATCAGCCCCAGCATTTT. This encodes CSASSTTGLRNNQPQHF.

This rearrangement joins TRBV20-1 to TRBJ2-7; possibly TRBD1 for D (6 bases). CDR1 is DFQATT and CDR2 is SNEGSKA in the germline V gene (reference sequence). The CDR3 spans 13 residues. V lost 6 bases and J 3 bases, leaving 15 bases between the germline ends. The CDR3: CSATQGNFYEQYF. In DNA form, the CDR3 reads TGCAGTGCCACACAGGGTAATTTCTACGAGCAGTACTTC.

V is TRBV5-1 and J is TRBJ2-3; 9 bases are shared with TRBD1. The CDR3 spans 14 residues. Germline lookup yields CDR1 SGHRS and CDR2 YFSETQ. V lost 2 bases, J lost 6 bases, and 4 bases stayed unmatched. The CDR3 reads CASSFGTGRDTQYF. The CDR3 region has the DNA TGCGCCAGCAGCTTTGGGACAGGGAGGGATACGCAGTATTTT.

This rearrangement joins TRBV5-1 to TRBJ2-7; 10 positions match TRBD2. Germline V lookup: CDR1 SGHRS, CDR2 YFSETQ. This CDR3 has 15 amino acids. V dropped 0 bases and J dropped 2; count of bases not matched to a gene: 2. The CDR3 here is CASSLVTSGAYEQYF. The CDR3 nucleotides are TGCGCCAGCAGCTTGGTCACTAGCGGGGCCTACGAGCAGTACTTC.

This clonotype appeared a few times. This chain uses TRBV2 with TRBJ2-7, with D possibly matching TRBD1 (5 bases). The germline gives CDR1 SNHLY, CDR2 FYNNEI. Between the trimmed V and J ends, which lost 4 bases and 3 bases, there was a span of 10 bases. This CDR3 spans 13 amino acids. The CDR3 DNA reads as TGTGCCAGCAGTGGGCAGGGTAACTACGAGCAGTACTTC. As protein: CASSGQGNYEQYF.